The sequence of this T cell receptor beta chain was determined in a study of blood T cell repertoires in COVID-19. About the study: COVID-19 samples, acute and convalescent, were from the United States, Italy and Spain. Sources were T cells, B-cell-depleted T cells, or PBMCs; the material itself was cDNA or gDNA.

This clone was counted a single time. Germline V gene data show CDR1 as ENHRY and CDR2 as SYGVKD. V lost 3 bases to trimming and J lost 0 bases, with 14 bases between them. The CDR3 covers 16 residues. In the source study's methods: Using reference gene primer amplification, nucleated cell counts were estimated. Data came from immunoSEQ multiplex PCR; TCRdb stores just in-frame clones and leaves some out. V and J calls plus clone size are reproduced from that table; the DNA served to infer D and trimming. The table shows 100,000 to 150,000 clones, with over 75% occurring only once. This TCR derives from a woman older than 75 with acute or convalescent COVID-19. The gene calls are TRBV10-3 and TRBJ1-1, with D unresolved. Sequences were obtained from peripheral blood. CDR3 DNA sequence: TGTGCCATCAGTGATCCCCTCGACAAACTGAACACTGAAGCTTTCTTT. It codes for CAISDPLDKLNTEAFF.